This TCR beta chain was sequenced during a study of graft-versus-host responses after intestinal transplantation. Study-wide context: The transplants performed in recipients were multivisceral, liver-intestinal, or isolated intestinal. Every one of the recipients received anti-thymocyte globulin induction and afterwards took tacrolimus and steroids for around 3 years.

CDR3 length: 14 amino acids. The ends lost 6 bases at V and 2 bases at J; junction bases unmatched: 5. CDR1 is MNHEY, CDR2 SMNVEV, per germline (reference sequence). Broader study findings: After transplant, early declines in HvG clones were associated with peak levels of circulating GvH clones. The recipient marrow held GvH clones, and some of them showed up first in ileum or blood.

Points on this clone: Antigen: not known.

Assay used: immunoSEQ multiplex PCR; TCRdb lists only in-frame clones, some missing. The sample includes roughly 120,000 clones, less than 95% of them seen just once. The sample in question was unstimulated CD4+ T cells sorted from spleen or lymph node cells, obtained before intestinal transplant. The TCR sequence derives from a human donor who received an intestinal transplant. The chain joins TRBV27 to TRBJ2-7; TRBD1 matches at 9 bases. CDR3: CASRDRGKTYEQYF. The CDR3 nucleotides read TGTGCCAGCAGGGACAGGGGTAAGACCTACGAGCAGTACTTC.